The rows below give T cell receptor beta chains drawn from one sample of a study of beta chain features in type 1 diabetes. Measured with immunoSEQ multiplex PCR; TCRdb has only the in-frame clones, and not every one. Seen here are about 6,000 clones, roughly 70% observed once, and the top ten hold approximately 2.1%. Sequencing input: Tregs from blood. The source is a young man in good health. Both conserved end residues are part of each CDR3. D genes are given only for firm matches. Size values are once, few and many counts, or a class for expanded clones, and some rows have none.

J | V | D | length | size | DNA | CDR3
TRBJ2-7 | TRBV7-9 | NA | 15 | once | TGTGCCAGCACCCCGGGTCTCTTCGACTCCTACGAGCAGTACTTC | CASTPGLFDSYEQYF
TRBJ2-5 | TRBV7-2 | TRBD2 | 16 | NA | TGTGCCAGCAGCCCCCGACTAGCGGGGGCAGGAGAGACCCAGTACTTC | CASSPRLAGAGETQYF
TRBJ2-1 | TRBV5-1 | TRBD2 | 12 | NA | TGCGCCAGCAGCTCTAGCGGGGGACCCAACTTCTTC | CASSSSGGPNFF
TRBJ2-3 | TRBV5-4 | NA | 15 | NA | TGTGCCAGCAGCAGACGGGACATCGGCCCAGATACGCAGTATTTT | CASSRRDIGPDTQYF
TRBJ2-5 | TRBV5-5 | NA | 20 | NA | TGTGCCAGCAGCGGTCACCTCGGGGTATTGCACTTGGGTCCGCAAGAGACCCAGTACTTC | CASSGHLGVLHLGPQETQYF
TRBJ2-7 | TRBV7-9 | TRBD1 | 12 | NA | TGTGCCAGCAGTCGACAGGGTGGTGAGCAGTACTTC | CASSRQGGEQYF
TRBJ2-1 | TRBV18 | NA | 13 | NA | TGTGCCAGCTCCGAAGCGGAAAGGTATGAGCAGTTCTTC | CASSEAERYEQFF
TRBJ2-1 | TRBV7-3 | NA | 15 | NA | TGTGCCAGCAGCCGAGAGTTTCTCTCCTACAATGAGCAGTTCTTC | CASSREFLSYNEQFF
TRBJ2-7 | TRBV9 | NA | 16 | NA | TGTGCCAGCAGCCCCCACACAATGGGCCGGGATGGGGAGCAGTACTTC | CASSPHTMGRDGEQYF
TRBJ2-3 | TRBV10-3 | TRBD2 | 15 | NA | TGTGCCATCAAGAGCGGGGGCGCGATCACAGATACGCAGTATTTT | CAIKSGGAITDTQYF
TRBJ1-2 | TRBV13 | NA | 13 | NA | TGTGCCAGCAGCGGCAGGGGTAACTATGGCTACACCTTC | CASSGRGNYGYTF
TRBJ1-6 | TRBV7-2 | NA | 12 | NA | TGTGCCAGCAGCTTAAGCCATTCACCCCTCCACTTT | CASSLSHSPLHF
TRBJ1-2 | TRBV4-1 | TRBD1 | 16 | NA | TGCGCCAGCAGCCAAGGGAGTTCAGGGGGGTACTATGGCTACACCTTC | CASSQGSSGGYYGYTF
TRBJ1-2 | TRBV5-4 | NA | 15 | NA | TGTGCCAGCAGCATAACAGGGTTTGCTAACTATGGCTACACCTTC | CASSITGFANYGYTF
TRBJ2-7 | TRBV7-2 | NA | 13 | few | TGTGCCAGCAGCAGATCCCGGGTGGTCGAGCAGTACTTC | CASSRSRVVEQYF
TRBJ2-7 | TRBV6-6 | NA | 13 | once | TGTGCCAGCTCCCGTGGGGCAATCTACGAGCAGTACTTC | CASSRGAIYEQYF
TRBJ1-5 | TRBV7-2 | NA | 15 | NA | TGTGCCAGCAGTCCTAGGGGGTGGGGTAGAGAGCCCCAGCATTTT | CASSPRGWGREPQHF
TRBJ1-4 | TRBV4-3 | TRBD1 | 15 | NA | TGCGCCAGCAGCCAGGCCGGGACAGGGGATGAAAAACTGTTTTTT | CASSQAGTGDEKLFF
TRBJ2-3 | TRBV11-1 | NA | 11 | NA | TGTGCCAGCAGCTCGGGTAGTTCGCAGTATTTT | CASSSGSSQYF
TRBJ1-2 | TRBV4-3 | NA | 14 | NA | TGCGCCAGCAGCCAAGAGTTTCAGGTTGGGGGCTACACCTTC | CASSQEFQVGGYTF
TRBJ2-7 | TRBV4-3 | NA | 13 | NA | TGCGCCAGCAGCCAAGATCCAGGTCGCGAGCAGTACTTC | CASSQDPGREQYF
TRBJ2-1 | TRBV6-4 | TRBD2 | 15 | NA | TGTGCCAGCAGTGACGTGACTAGCGGAGCTAATGAGCAGTTCTTC | CASSDVTSGANEQFF
TRBJ1-1 | TRBV19 | NA | 15 | few | TGTGCCAGTAGTATAGTCTCAGGGGAGAACACTGAAGCTTTCTTT | CASSIVSGENTEAFF
TRBJ2-5 | TRBV7-6 | TRBD1 | 19 | NA | TGTGCCAGCAGCTCGATACCCGTAACCGGACAGGGCTTAAGGTCGTCACTATACTTC | CASSSIPVTGQGLRSSLYF
TRBJ2-4 | TRBV6-5 | NA | 16 | NA | TGTGCCAGCAGTTACGGGGGGACGTTAGCCAAAAACATTCAGTACTTC | CASSYGGTLAKNIQYF
TRBJ2-2 | TRBV6-1 | NA | 16 | NA | TGTGCCAGCAGTGTGCTATTCGGGGGGAACACCGGGGAGCTGTTTTTT | CASSVLFGGNTGELFF
TRBJ1-2 | TRBV7-2 | NA | 13 | NA | TGTGCCAGCAGCCTGGGAGCCAACTATGGCTACACCTTC | CASSLGANYGYTF
TRBJ1-2 | TRBV6-6 | NA | 16 | NA | TGTGCCAGCATCTATTATCAGGGGACCCTGGTCTATGGCTACACCTTC | CASIYYQGTLVYGYTF
TRBJ2-1 | TRBV5-1 | TRBD1 | 18 | NA | TGCGCCAGCAGCTTTGGTCCAGGGGGCTCTGTCTCCTACAATGAGCAGTTCTTC | CASSFGPGGSVSYNEQFF
TRBJ1-2 | TRBV19 | NA | 12 | few | TGTGCCACCGGGGCGGGAAACTATGGCTACACCTTC | CATGAGNYGYTF
TRBJ1-5 | TRBV7-6 | NA | 13 | NA | TGTGCCAGCAGTCTCATCTCGGGTCAGCCCCAGCATTTT | CASSLISGQPQHF
TRBJ2-5 | TRBV11-2 | NA | 14 | NA | TGTGCCAGCAGCTTAAGCGCCCCCCAAGAGACCCAGTACTTC | CASSLSAPQETQYF
TRBJ2-3 | TRBV11-2 | TRBD2 | 15 | NA | TGTGCCAGCAGCTTAGGCGGGGGGGCCGCAGATACGCAGTATTTT | CASSLGGGAADTQYF
TRBJ1-2 | TRBV27 | TRBD1 | 15 | NA | TGTGCCAGCTCCGGGACAGGGAACCCTAACTATGGCTACACCTTC | CASSGTGNPNYGYTF
TRBJ2-7 | TRBV6-5 | TRBD2 | 15 | NA | TGTGCCAGCAGTCCGCCAGTGGCGGGGGCCTACGAGCAGTACTTC | CASSPPVAGAYEQYF
TRBJ2-1 | TRBV5-6 | NA | 12 | once | TGTGCCAGCAGCATCAGGGTTGCTGAGCAGTTCTTC | CASSIRVAEQFF
TRBJ2-3 | TRBV6-4 | NA | 13 | NA | TGTGCCAGCAGTGACACTAGTGGTGATACGCAGTATTTT | CASSDTSGDTQYF
TRBJ1-5 | TRBV29-1 | TRBD1 | 14 | NA | TGCAGCGTTGCGGGACAGGGATTCAATCAGCCCCAGCATTTT | CSVAGQGFNQPQHF
TRBJ2-1 | TRBV7-3 | TRBD2 | 16 | NA | TGTGCCAGCAGCCCGACCGGGACTAGCGGGTTGAATGAGCAGTTCTTC | CASSPTGTSGLNEQFF